A single sample is the source of the 15 T cell receptor beta chains below, sequenced in a study of blood T cell repertoires in COVID-19. TCRdb's copy holds only in-frame clones and misses some; the assay was immunoSEQ multiplex PCR. Of about 60,000 clones listed, 70% to 90% are singletons. The material sequenced was peripheral blood. The receptors here all came from a man in his 60s with acute or convalescent COVID-19.

The genes are TRBV4-2 and TRBJ2-7, with 10 bases matching TRBD2. V dropped 0 bases and J dropped 0; count of bases not matched to a gene: 5. Germline V gene sequence: CDR1 LGHNA, CDR2 YNFKEQ. The CDR3 extends over 17 amino acids. The CDR3 nucleotides are TGTGCCAGCAGCCAAGATCCACTAGCGGGAATCTCCTACGAGCAGTACTTC. This sequence encodes CASSQDPLAGISYEQYF.

CDR3 sequence: CASSLIGQGNYGYTF. As DNA, the CDR3 is TGTGCCAGCAGCTTGATCGGACAGGGGAACTATGGCTACACCTTC. V is TRBV5-8 and J is TRBJ1-2; TRBD1 matches 9 bases. The CDR3 runs 15 residues. Losses at the gene ends were 1 base for V and 2 bases for J; bases not matched to a gene: 3. Germline values: CDR1 SGHTS, CDR2 YDEGEE. Full variable domain (missing parts from reference TRBV5-8 and TRBJ1-2): EAGVTQSPTHLIKTRGQQATLRCSPISGHTSVYWYQQALGLGLQFLLWYDEGEERNRGNFPPRFSGRQFPNYSSELNVNALELEDSALYLCASSLIGQGNYGYTFGSGTRLTVV.

The chain has TRBV29-1 and TRBJ1-2; 7 nucleotides align to TRBD1. CDR1 SQVTM and CDR2 ANQGSEA come from the germline V gene. The CDR3 sequence is 13 residues long. V shed 6 bases and J 4 bases; nucleotides not matched to a gene: 8. The CDR3 nucleotides read TGCAGCGTCGTCGTGGGACAGACCTATGGCTACACCTTC. It translates to CSVVVGQTYGYTF.

This chain joins TRBV28 and TRBJ2-7, with 8 bases that match TRBD2. The CDR3 is made up of 15 amino acids. Germline loops: CDR1 MDHEN, CDR2 SYDVKM. With 4 bases clipped from V and 3 bases from J, the junction kept 8 bases outside the gene matches. The CDR3 sequence: CASSSPSTSGYEQYF. DNA for the CDR3: TGTGCCAGCAGTTCGCCCTCAACTAGCGGCTACGAGCAGTACTTC.

The chain links TRBV11-2 to TRBJ1-4, with a weak D call TRBD1 (6 bases). Germline V gene lookup returns CDR1 SGHAT and CDR2 FQNNGV. CDR3 size: 15 residues. Trimming took 5 bases from V and 8 from J, leaving 18 bases between them. The CDR3 region has the DNA TGTGCCAGCAGCCGGGGGGCATGGGGCGGGGAAAAACTGTTTTTT. Its translation: CASSRGAWGGEKLFF.

V gene TRBV11-2 combines with J gene TRBJ2-7; TRBD1 aligns across 9 bases. The CDR3 length is 16 residues. CDR1 and CDR2 from the germline V gene are SGHAT and FQNNGV. With V trimmed by 5 bases and J by 9 bases, 17 bases remained unmatched. The CDR3 loop is CASSPLSLGQGRRQYF. In nucleotides, the CDR3 is TGTGCCAGCAGCCCCTTGAGTTTGGGACAGGGAAGACGGCAGTACTTC. Full variable domain (remainder filled in from reference TRBV11-2 and TRBJ2-7): EAGVAQSPRYKIIEKRQSVAFWCNPISGHATLYWYQQILGQGPKLLIQFQNNGVVDDSQLPKDRFSAERLKGVDSTLKIQPAKLEDSAVYLCASSPLSLGQGRRQYFGPGTRLTVT.

This chain joins TRBV5-4 and TRBJ1-2; 8 bases align to TRBD1. CDR3 size: 15 residues. Germline V gives CDR1 SGHNT, CDR2 YYREEE (reference sequence). Trimming at V came to 2 bases and at J to 3 bases, leaving 6 bases not matched to a gene. CDR3 loop: CASSFGQGRDYGYTF. Here the CDR3 DNA reads TGTGCCAGCAGCTTCGGACAGGGTCGCGACTATGGCTACACCTTC.

The chain is built from TRBV19 and TRBJ2-3; the D gene is possibly TRBD2 (5 bases). There are 17 residues in the CDR3. CDR1 and CDR2 from the germline V gene are LNHDA and SQIVND (reference sequence). V was clipped by 4 bases and J by 1 base, with 18 bases between them. In DNA, the CDR3 is TGTGCCAGTAGTAAGCGGAGGCCCGCGGATGGCACAGATACGCAGTATTTT. Amino acids: CASSKRRPADGTDTQYF.

The chain couples TRBV10-3 to TRBJ1-5; TRBD1 aligns across 10 bases. CDR3 length: 16 amino acids. Trimming at V came to 2 bases and at J to 2 bases, leaving 3 bases not matched to a gene. Germline assignment: CDR1 ENHRY and CDR2 SYGVKD. This CDR3 is CAISEPTGGGNQPQHF. The DNA of the CDR3 is TGTGCCATCAGTGAGCCGACAGGGGGCGGCAATCAGCCCCAGCATTTT.

This chain links TRBV7-9 with TRBJ2-3; 10 bases are shared with TRBD2. The germline gives CDR1 SEHNR, CDR2 FQNEAQ (reference sequence). This CDR3 has 18 residues. The trim removed 1 base at V and 6 bases at J, leaving 13 bases unmatched. CDR3 nucleotides: TGTGCCAGCAGCTTAGGCCCACTAGCGGGGAAAGCACACGATACGCAGTATTTT. This translates into CASSLGPLAGKAHDTQYF.

The chain uses TRBV3-1 (or the pseudogene TRBV3-2) and TRBJ2-7; D gene unclear. The CDR3 totals 15 residues. CDR1 is LGHDT, CDR2 YNNKEL, per germline (reference sequence). V lost 0 bases and J 2 bases, leaving 11 bases between the germline ends. CDR3 residues: CASSQDPLATYEQYF. In DNA form, the CDR3 reads TGTGCCAGCAGCCAAGATCCACTTGCAACCTACGAGCAGTACTTC.

CDR3 nucleotide sequence: TGCGCCAGCAGTCAATCGTCAGCGGGAGTTTCTGATCAAGAGACCCAGTACTTC. It specifies CASSQSSAGVSDQETQYF. V usage is TRBV23-1 and J usage is TRBJ2-5; 8 positions agree with TRBD2. TRBV23-1 is noted as an ORF with a role that remains uncertain. V lost 0 bases to trimming and J lost 2 bases; unmatched junction nucleotides: 11. This CDR3 is 18 amino acids long.

This clone was seen just once. This chain links TRBV28 with TRBJ1-5, with 7 bases that match TRBD1. The CDR3 contains 15 residues. The ends lost 5 bases at V and 7 bases at J; junction bases unmatched: 11. Germline assignment: CDR1 MDHEN and CDR2 SYDVKM. The CDR3 nucleotides are TGTGCCAGCAGTCGCCGGGGACAGCACCTCCAGCCCCAGCATTTT. As protein: CASSRRGQHLQPQHF.

V and J are TRBV6-1 and TRBJ2-2, with a possible D match to TRBD2 (7 bases). CDR3 size: 16 residues. Germline V gives CDR1 MNHNS, CDR2 SASEGT. V was clipped by 1 base and J by 6 bases, with 15 bases between them. CDR3 nucleotides: TGTGCCAGCAGTGAAGTAATAGGGGAGGGGGCCGGGGAGCTGTTTTTT. It specifies CASSEVIGEGAGELFF.

This clone was found once. The gene calls are TRBV24-1 and TRBJ2-2; possible D gene TRBD2, 7 bases. The CDR3 has 17 residues. Trimming left V 2 bases short and J 5 bases short, with 17 bases between. CDR1 and CDR2 from the germline V gene are KGHDR and SFDVKD. The CDR3 loop reads CATSDWGGSSGTGELFF. The DNA of the CDR3 is TGTGCCACCAGTGATTGGGGGGGCAGCTCGGGGACCGGGGAGCTGTTTTTT.